The next 25 T cell receptor beta chains were all read from a single sample in a study of CD8 T cells in ankylosing spondylitis. MiXCR, applied by TCRdb to the 5' RACE reads, yields one record per CDR3 protein. The repertoire holds 100,000 to 150,000 distinct CDR3 sequences, 12% to 15% seen once, with just under 3% in the top ten. Sequenced input: blood, either unsorted or a sorted T cell fraction (not recorded which). These TCRs come from a female donor with ankylosing spondylitis or in good health (not recorded which).

This clonotype was found many times. The chain combines TRBV3-1 with TRBJ1-2; D is ambiguous. The CDR3 contains 15 residues. V lost 0 bases and J 4 bases, leaving 12 bases between the germline ends. Germline V gene data show CDR1 as LGHDT and CDR2 as YNNKEL (reference sequence). CDR3 coding DNA: TGTGCCAGCAGCCAAGATTTTTCAAATCCCTATGGCTACACCTTC. Translation gives CASSQDFSNPYGYTF.

CDR3 protein: CASSLERTGYYGYTF. DNA of the CDR3: TGTGCCAGCAGCTTAGAACGGACAGGGTACTATGGCTACACCTTC. The V gene is TRBV7-2, the J gene TRBJ1-2; TRBD1 matches at 8 bases. This CDR3 has 15 residues. The V gene's germline CDR1 is SGHTA and CDR2 FQGNSA. V shed 1 base, J shed 3 bases, and the junction held 4 bases outside the gene matches.

Only one count was recorded for this clonotype. Given a much more abundant clone one base away, this may be a read error. The V call is TRBV7-2, the J call TRBJ2-7, with D possibly TRBD2 on 6 matching bases. CDR1 and CDR2 from the germline V gene are SGHTA and FQGNSA. The V gene lost 3 bases and the J gene lost 6 bases, with 21 bases spanning the gap. The CDR3 is 16 amino acids. The CDR3 is CASSFGPGPGEGEQYF. As DNA, the CDR3 is TGTGCCAGCAGCTTTGGGCCCGGACCGGGAGAAGGCGAGCAGTACTTC.

The chain employs TRBV5-1 and TRBJ1-1, with D unclear. V was pared by 9 bases and J by 4 bases, with 16 bases between. This CDR3 spans 13 amino acids. The germline V gene encodes CDR1 SGHRS and CDR2 YFSETQ. CDR3 region: CANRDLWGTEAFF. CDR3 coding DNA: TGCGCCAATCGAGATCTCTGGGGCACTGAAGCTTTCTTT.

This clonotype was found many times. The chain joins TRBV4-2 to TRBJ2-5; tentative D call: TRBD1 (6 bases). Germline CDR1 reads LGHNA; CDR2 reads YNFKEQ. The CDR3 loop spans 14 amino acids. V lost 1 base and J 1 base, leaving 7 bases between the germline ends. Here the CDR3 reads CASSQVGGQETQYF. CDR3 nucleotide sequence: TGTGCCAGCAGCCAAGTAGGGGGCCAAGAGACCCAGTACTTC.

This clonotype was found a few times. CDR3 sequence reads: CASSTDREMSELFF. In DNA form, the CDR3 reads TGTGCCAGCAGCACGGACAGGGAGATGTCGGAGCTGTTTTTT. The chain carries TRBV11-1 and TRBJ2-2, with 8 bases that match TRBD1. V was pared by 5 bases and J by 10 bases, with 9 bases of the junction left unmatched. This CDR3 is 14 amino acids long. Germline CDR1 is SGHAT and CDR2 is FQDESV (reference sequence).

At least ten counts were recorded for this clonotype. The V call is TRBV12-3 or TRBV12-4, the J call TRBJ2-1; TRBD2 matches 14 bases. V lost 10 bases and J lost 4; bases outside the gene matches: 3. This CDR3 has 14 amino acids. The CDR3, as DNA: TGTGCCACCGGACTAGCGGGAGGATACAATGAGCAGTTCTTC. Translation gives CATGLAGGYNEQFF.

This clonotype was counted ten times or more. The gene calls are TRBV12-3 or TRBV12-4 and TRBJ2-4; possibly TRBD1 for D (6 bases). The CDR3 is 15 amino acids. V dropped 6 bases and J dropped 0 bases, with 12 bases sitting between them. CDR3 sequence reads: CASRTDSEAKNIQYF. The CDR3 nucleotides are TGTGCCAGCAGGACGGACAGCGAAGCCAAAAACATTCAGTACTTC.

This clonotype has just a few counts. The rearrangement uses TRBV5-6 and TRBJ1-3, with no clear D. Germline loops: CDR1 SGHDT, CDR2 YYEEEE. The CDR3 runs 15 residues. V dropped 3 bases and J dropped 1 base, with 11 bases sitting between them. Here the CDR3 DNA reads TGTGCCAGCAGCTCCCCTGGGCTGTCTGGAAACACCATATATTTT. Translating gives CASSSPGLSGNTIYF. The whole variable domain, filled in from reference TRBV5-6 and TRBJ1-3, reads DAGVTQSPTHLIKTRGQQVTLRCSPKSGHDTVSWYQQALGQGPQFIFQYYEEEERQRGNFPDRFSGHQFPNYSSELNVNALLLGDSALYLCASSSPGLSGNTIYFGEGSWLTVV.

The V gene is TRBV20-1, the J gene TRBJ2-3, with 10 nucleotides matching TRBD2. The CDR3 sequence is 16 residues long. The ends lost 1 base at V and 2 bases at J; junction bases unmatched: 6. CDR1 and CDR2 (germline): DFQATT, SNEGSKA (reference sequence). Here the CDR3 reads CSARGVLAGDTDTQYF. CDR3 coding DNA: TGCAGTGCTAGAGGAGTCCTAGCGGGAGACACAGATACGCAGTATTTT.

This clonotype came up many times. The V and J genes are TRBV20-1 and TRBJ2-7; unclear D gene. Germline CDR1 reads DFQATT; CDR2 reads SNEGSKA (reference sequence). This CDR3 has 13 residues. V dropped 1 base and J dropped 1 base, with 8 bases sitting between them. CDR3 region: CSARAPSSYEQYF. The CDR3 nucleotides are TGCAGTGCTAGAGCTCCTAGTTCCTACGAGCAGTACTTC.

This clonotype appeared a few times. The chain carries TRBV20-1 and TRBJ2-7; D not resolved. CDR1 DFQATT and CDR2 SNEGSKA come from the germline V gene (reference sequence). The CDR3 covers 11 residues. Trimming cost V 7 bases and J 5 bases, with 12 bases left between them. CDR3 sequence reads: CSVLPDHEQYF. DNA for the CDR3: TGCAGTGTTTTACCAGACCACGAGCAGTACTTC.

This clonotype occurred a few times. The chain employs TRBV30 and TRBJ2-3, with D possibly being TRBD2 (7 bases). The CDR3 sequence is 16 residues long. Germline loops: CDR1 GTSNPN, CDR2 SVGIG (reference sequence). With 3 bases removed from V and 3 bases from J, the gap between germline ends came to 19 bases. As DNA, the CDR3 is TGTGCCTGGAGGGTTGTTGCGGGGGCGAGGACAGATACGCAGTATTTT. It codes for CAWRVVAGARTDTQYF.

The chain is built from TRBV11-1 and TRBJ1-5; D possibly corresponds to TRBD1 (6 bases). The CDR3 covers 20 residues. Trimming left V 8 bases short and J 6 bases short, with 35 bases between. Germline CDR1 is SGHAT and CDR2 is FQDESV (reference sequence). CDR3 in DNA: TGTGCCAGCCTGGGGTGGGGGGCGAGACTTTATACCGTGGTCTCTCAGCCCCAGCATTTT. The encoded protein is CASLGWGARLYTVVSQPQHF.

On this clonotype itself: This may come from a read error, since a much larger clone is one base off. The chain recombines TRBV7-6 with TRBJ1-1, with 10 bases matching TRBD1. CDR3 length equals 14 residues. Germline CDR1 SGHVS, CDR2 FNYEAQ. This CDR3 is CASSSTGGKTEPFF. In DNA, the CDR3 is TGTGCCAGCAGCTCGACAGGGGGCAAAACTGAACCTTTCTTT. Supplemented by reference TRBV7-6 and TRBJ1-1, the full variable domain reads GAGVSQSPRYKVTKRGQDVALRCDPISGHVSLYWYRQALGQGPEFLTYFNYEAQQDKSGLPNDRFSAERPEGSISTLTIQRTEQRDSAMYRCASSSTGGKTEPFFGQGTRLTVV.

This clonotype appeared a single time. This may be a read error, as it is one base from a much larger clone. This chain uses TRBV6-5 with TRBJ1-3, with D unresolved. Germline V gives CDR1 MNHEY, CDR2 SVGAGI. The CDR3 is 16 amino acids. The CDR3 DNA sequence: TGTGCCAACAGTTATAACGAAAGGTCCTCTGGAAACACCATATATTTT. This codes for CANSYNERSSGNTIYF.

This clonotype was seen repeatedly, ten times or more. The J gene is TRBJ2-7, the V gene TRBV12-3 or TRBV12-4; 13 nucleotides agree with TRBD2. The CDR3 sequence is 14 residues long. J was trimmed by 6 bases and V by 6 bases; bases with no gene match: 5. The CDR3 DNA is TGTGCCAGCAGGCCGGGACTAGCGGGAACCGAGCAGTACTTC. This translates into CASRPGLAGTEQYF.

This clonotype has ten or more counts. The rearrangement links TRBV29-1 to TRBJ1-5; a weak D match, TRBD1 (6 bases). The CDR3 totals 12 residues. Germline-derived CDR1 and CDR2 are SQVTM and ANQGSEA. V lost 5 bases and J lost 3, with 8 bases in between. The CDR3 loop reads CSVWDTNQPQHF. The CDR3 nucleotides read TGCAGCGTTTGGGACACCAATCAGCCCCAGCATTTT.

This clonotype was counted many times. The chain links TRBV5-5 to TRBJ2-3; possibly TRBD1 for D (5 bases). Trimming stripped 0 bases from V and 3 bases from J, with 11 bases between. The length of the CDR3 is 15 residues. The germline CDR1 and CDR2 sequences are SGHKS and YYEKEE (reference sequence). CDR3 protein: CASSLDGALTDTQYF. CDR3 nucleotides: TGTGCCAGCAGCTTGGATGGGGCCCTTACAGATACGCAGTATTTT.

This clonotype was observed at least ten times. The V gene is TRBV20-1, the J gene TRBJ1-5; D unresolved. V gave up 1 base and J gave up 3 bases, with 7 bases separating them. The CDR3 totals 13 residues. In germline, CDR1 is DFQATT, CDR2 SNEGSKA (reference sequence). CDR3: CSARGGNNQPQHF. The CDR3 nucleotides are TGCAGTGCTAGAGGGGGAAACAATCAGCCCCAGCATTTT.

In this sample, this clonotype is medium-sized. V and J are TRBV27 and TRBJ2-5; maybe TRBD1 (6 bases). The CDR3 is 14 amino acids. Germline CDR1 is MNHEY and CDR2 is SMNVEV (reference sequence). V was clipped by 4 bases and J by 2 bases, with 11 bases between them. The CDR3 DNA reads TGTGCCAGCAGTTCCCTAGGACAGCAAGAGACCCAGTACTTC. Translated: CASSSLGQQETQYF.

In its sample, this clonotype was seen a few times. The rearrangement links TRBV20-1 to TRBJ2-7; D gene uncertain. V shed 7 bases and J shed 0 bases, with 10 bases lying between them. The germline gives CDR1 DFQATT, CDR2 SNEGSKA (reference sequence). This CDR3 is 12 amino acids long. CDR3 nucleotide sequence: TGCAGTGTAGACATAAGCTCCTACGAGCAGTACTTC. Translated: CSVDISSYEQYF.

This chain joins TRBV25-1 and TRBJ1-2, with D uncertain. The V and J ends lost 3 bases and 3 bases respectively, with 11 bases between them. The CDR3 is made up of 14 amino acids. Germline CDR1 MGHDK, CDR2 SYGVNS. Here the CDR3 DNA reads TGTGCCAGCAGTGACCCCGACAACCACTATGGCTACACCTTC. Protein: CASSDPDNHYGYTF.

This clonotype has only a few counts. This rearrangement joins TRBV2 to TRBJ2-5; possible D gene TRBD2, 5 bases. Germline CDR1 is SNHLY and CDR2 is FYNNEI. Trimming left V 8 bases short and J 2 bases short, with 6 bases between. The CDR3 length is 11 residues. DNA of the CDR3: TGTGCCAGCGGGGAGCAAGAGACCCAGTACTTC. Its protein is CASGEQETQYF.

The rearrangement uses TRBV5-1 and TRBJ2-1, with a possible D match to TRBD2 (6 bases). The V end lost 3 bases, the J end lost 1 base, and 11 bases lay between the germline ends. This CDR3 comprises 15 residues. CDR1 and CDR2 from the germline V gene are SGHRS and YFSETQ. DNA of the CDR3: TGCGCCAGCAGCTGGAGGGAGCCTTCCTACAATGAGCAGTTCTTC. It encodes CASSWREPSYNEQFF.